This T cell receptor (beta chain) stems from a study of blood T cell repertoires in COVID-19. CDR3 size: 15 residues. Germline V gene lookup returns CDR1 SGHRS and CDR2 YFSETQ. With V trimmed by 3 bases and J by 4 bases, 6 bases remained unmatched. The data were produced by immunoSEQ multiplex PCR, yet TCRdb's version contains in-frame clones alone and is incomplete. Of 300,000 to 350,000 clones listed, approximately 86% are singletons. The chain employs TRBV5-1 and TRBJ2-7; TRBD1 aligns across 11 bases. The sample was peripheral blood. The receptor comes from a young man with active or convalescent COVID-19. This CDR3 reads CASSSRTGGYYEQYF. In DNA form, the CDR3 reads TGCGCCAGCAGCTCAAGGACAGGGGGCTATTACGAGCAGTACTTC.